The T cell receptor (beta chain) described here comes from a study of blood T cell repertoires in COVID-19. The V and J ends lost 11 bases and 11 bases respectively, with 19 bases between them. Germline-derived CDR1 and CDR2 are ENHRY and SYGVKD. This CDR3 has 13 residues. TCRdb keeps only in-frame clones here, not all; method: immunoSEQ multiplex PCR. The table includes 210,000 or so clones, about 84% detected once. This clone occurred a few times. The sequencing input was PBMCs or T cells enriched from blood (not recorded which). This TCR came from a man aged 30-40 years with acute COVID-19. The chain uses TRBV10-3 and TRBJ1-6; tentatively, D is TRBD1 (6 bases). CDR3 protein: CASMGGLGTPLHF. CDR3 DNA: TGTGCCTCCATGGGGGGGCTCGGGACACCCCTCCACTTT.